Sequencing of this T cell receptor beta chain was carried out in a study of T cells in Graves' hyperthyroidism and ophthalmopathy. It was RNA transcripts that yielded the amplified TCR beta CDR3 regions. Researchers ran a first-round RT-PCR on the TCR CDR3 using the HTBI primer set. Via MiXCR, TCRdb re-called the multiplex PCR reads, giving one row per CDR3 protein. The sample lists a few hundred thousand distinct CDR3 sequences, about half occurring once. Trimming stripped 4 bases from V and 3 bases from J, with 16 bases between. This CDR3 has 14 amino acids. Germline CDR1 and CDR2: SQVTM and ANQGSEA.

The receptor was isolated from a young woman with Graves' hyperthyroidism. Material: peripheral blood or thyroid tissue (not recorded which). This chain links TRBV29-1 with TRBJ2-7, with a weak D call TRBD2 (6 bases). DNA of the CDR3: TGCAGCGTTGTGGTGACTAGTAGGATCTACGAGCAGTACTTC. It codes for CSVVVTSRIYEQYF.